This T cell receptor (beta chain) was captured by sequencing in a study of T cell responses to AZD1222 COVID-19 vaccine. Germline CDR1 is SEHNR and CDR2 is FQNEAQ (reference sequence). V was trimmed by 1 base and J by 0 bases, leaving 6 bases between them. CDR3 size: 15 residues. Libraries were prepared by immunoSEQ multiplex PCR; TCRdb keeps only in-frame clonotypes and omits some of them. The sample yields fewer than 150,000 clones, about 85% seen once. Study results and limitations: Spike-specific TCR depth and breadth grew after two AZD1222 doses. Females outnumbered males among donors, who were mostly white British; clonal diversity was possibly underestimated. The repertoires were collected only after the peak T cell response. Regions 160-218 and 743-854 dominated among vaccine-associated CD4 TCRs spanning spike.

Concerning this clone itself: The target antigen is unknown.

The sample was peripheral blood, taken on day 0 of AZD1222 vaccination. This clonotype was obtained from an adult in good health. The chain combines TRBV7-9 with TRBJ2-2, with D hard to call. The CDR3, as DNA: TGTGCCAGCAGCTTAGTCCTGACGAACACCGGGGAGCTGTTTTTT. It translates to CASSLVLTNTGELFF.